The 14 T cell receptor beta chains below all came from one sample that was sequenced in a study of T cell repertoires in cytomegalovirus infection. TCRdb reanalysed the reads using MiXCR and keeps one entry per CDR3 protein. Of about 450,000 distinct CDR3 sequences listed, roughly 30% are singletons. Input material: PBMCs. The source is a human donor in good health (CMV status not recorded). Some clones in this sample may be carry-over from other donors' samples.

V is TRBV20-1 and J is TRBJ1-5; 10 nucleotides match TRBD1. CDR3 size: 17 residues. V lost 2 bases, J lost 4 bases, and 11 bases stayed unmatched. Per the germline V gene, CDR1 is DFQATT and CDR2 is SNEGSKA (reference sequence). The CDR3: CSARPTRDRGTNQPQHF. Written as DNA, the CDR3 is TGCAGTGCTAGACCGACGCGGGACAGGGGAACTAATCAGCCCCAGCATTTT.

This clonotype was detected a few times. The rearrangement links TRBV24-1 to TRBJ1-2, with 9 bases matching TRBD1. This CDR3 region has 14 residues. The germline gives CDR1 KGHDR, CDR2 SFDVKD. The V gene end was trimmed by 3 bases and the J gene end by 6 bases; junction bases not matched to a gene: 4. The CDR3, as DNA: TGTGCCACCAGTGATCCGGGACAGGGAAATGGCTACACCTTC. Translation: CATSDPGQGNGYTF.

The chain joins TRBV6-2 or TRBV6-3 to TRBJ1-5; D might be TRBD1 (5 bases). This CDR3 has 17 residues. The V end lost 2 bases, the J end lost 4 bases, and 18 bases lay between the germline ends. Germline V CDR1 and CDR2: MNHEY, SVGEGT. CDR3 in amino acids: CASSYAGLPGGNQPQHF. As DNA, the CDR3 is TGTGCCAGCAGTTACGCGGGACTCCCTGGGGGGAATCAGCCCCAGCATTTT.

There are a few counts of this clonotype. V gene TRBV6-2 or TRBV6-3 combines with J gene TRBJ2-3, with D tentatively TRBD1 or TRBD2 (6 bases each). V was trimmed by 5 bases and J by 6 bases, leaving 12 bases between them. Per the germline V gene, CDR1 is MNHEY and CDR2 is SVGEGT. The length of the CDR3 is 13 residues. The CDR3 nucleotides are TGTGCCAGCAGTCGGGGGCCGGGGGATACGCAGTATTTT. This translates into CASSRGPGDTQYF.

This clonotype was seen only a few times. The genes are TRBV4-1 and TRBJ2-1, with 16 bases aligning to TRBD2. CDR1 MGHRA and CDR2 YSYEKL come from the germline V gene. J gave up 0 bases and V 0 bases, and 5 bases lay outside the gene matches. The CDR3 spans 20 residues. CDR3 DNA sequence: TGCGCCAGCAGCCAAGATACAGGGACTAGCGGGGGGGCCTCCTACAATGAGCAGTTCTTC. Amino acids: CASSQDTGTSGGASYNEQFF.

The gene calls are TRBV5-4 and TRBJ1-2; D might be TRBD1 (6 bases). CDR1 SGHNT and CDR2 YYREEE come from the germline V gene (reference sequence). CDR3 length equals 15 residues. V lost 2 bases to trimming and J lost 6 bases, with 17 bases between them. CDR3 in DNA: TGTGCCAGCAGCTTTTCAGGGGCCCTGAGGGATGGCTACACCTTC. It yields the protein CASSFSGALRDGYTF. The whole variable domain, filled in from reference TRBV5-4 and TRBJ1-2, reads ETGVTQSPTHLIKTRGQQVTLRCSSQSGHNTVSWYQQALGQGPQFIFQYYREEENGRGNFPPRFSGLQFPNYSSELNVNALELDDSALYLCASSFSGALRDGYTFGSGTRLTVV.

The gene calls are TRBV3-1 and TRBJ1-4; D gene uncertain. Deletions cut 5 bases from V and 3 bases from J, with 13 bases between. CDR3 length equals 15 residues. Looked up from germline, CDR1 is LGHDT and CDR2 is YNNKEL (reference sequence). CDR3 coding DNA: TGTGCCAGCAGCGGTCGGAAGGGAGCTAATGAAAAACTGTTTTTT. This encodes CASSGRKGANEKLFF.

This clonotype was counted a few times. This chain joins TRBV2 and TRBJ2-7; D might be TRBD1 (5 bases). V lost 2 bases and J lost 4, with 12 bases in between. There are 14 residues in the CDR3. CDR1 and CDR2 from the germline V gene are SNHLY and FYNNEI. This CDR3 is CASSELRTKYEQYF. CDR3 coding DNA: TGTGCCAGCAGTGAATTGCGGACAAAGTACGAGCAGTACTTC. The full variable domain, rest sourced from reference TRBV2 and TRBJ2-7, is EPEVTQTPSHQVTQMGQEVILRCVPISNHLYFYWYRQILGQKVEFLVSFYNNEISEKSEIFDDQFSVERPDGSNFTLKIRSTKLEDSAMYFCASSELRTKYEQYFGPGTRLTVT.

The sample holds many counts of this clonotype. The chain uses TRBV6-1 and TRBJ1-2, with TRBD1 as a possible D gene (6 bases). The V end lost 10 bases, the J end lost 7 bases, and 13 bases lay between the germline ends. The CDR3 has 11 amino acids. Germline CDR1 is MNHNS and CDR2 is SASEGT. DNA of the CDR3: TGTGCCACCAGGGGAGGGGGTGGCTACACCTTC. It encodes CATRGGGGYTF.

V is TRBV19 and J is TRBJ1-1; unclear D gene. CDR1 is LNHDA and CDR2 is SQIVND in the germline V gene (reference sequence). The CDR3 sequence is 14 residues long. V dropped 2 bases and J dropped 3 bases, with 10 bases sitting between them. The CDR3 nucleotides are TGTGCCAGTAGTATATACGGGTTCGACACTGAAGCTTTCTTT. As protein: CASSIYGFDTEAFF. The full variable domain, with the rest looked up from reference TRBV19 and TRBJ1-1, is DGGITQSPKYLFRKEGQNVTLSCEQNLNHDAMYWYRQDPGQGLRLIYYSQIVNDFQKGDIAEGYSVSREKKESFPLTVTSAQKNPTAFYLCASSIYGFDTEAFFGQGTRLTVV.

This clonotype turned up a few times. V usage is TRBV6-1 and J usage is TRBJ2-2, with a weak D call TRBD1 (6 bases). The CDR3 length is 14 residues. CDR1 is MNHNS and CDR2 is SASEGT in the germline V gene. Trimming took 5 bases from V and 8 from J, leaving 15 bases between them. This CDR3 reads CASSQVGAVGELFF. The CDR3 DNA reads as TGTGCCAGCAGTCAGGTGGGGGCGGTTGGGGAGCTGTTTTTT.

This clonotype has a handful of counts. The rearrangement uses TRBV7-8 and TRBJ2-7; the D gene is possibly TRBD1 (6 bases). V was shortened by 7 bases and J by 4 bases, with 14 bases between the two germline ends. CDR3 length equals 13 residues. Germline CDR1 and CDR2: SGHVS and FQNEAQ. CDR3 DNA sequence: TGTGCCAGCACCCCTCGAAGGGGGTACGAGCAGTACTTC. This translates into CASTPRRGYEQYF.

The genes are TRBV9 and TRBJ2-3; 8 nucleotides agree with TRBD1. The CDR3 covers 19 residues. The J segment lost 4 bases and the V segment lost 1 base, leaving 17 bases of the junction unmatched. Germline V gene lookup returns CDR1 SGDLS and CDR2 YYNGEE. The CDR3 DNA reads as TGTGCCAGCAGCGTACGAGACCTGTCACAGGGGGATAGGGCAGATACGCAGTATTTT. This codes for CASSVRDLSQGDRADTQYF.

This clonotype was detected a few times. The chain combines TRBV28 with TRBJ2-5, with D possibly TRBD2 on 6 matching bases. Trimming pared 11 bases from V and 0 bases from J, leaving 13 bases between. CDR1 MDHEN and CDR2 SYDVKM come from the germline V gene. The CDR3 totals 13 residues. The chain's CDR3 is CAGGNANQETQYF. The CDR3 DNA reads TGTGCCGGGGGGAATGCCAACCAAGAGACCCAGTACTTC.